This T cell receptor beta chain was recorded in a study of T cells in Graves' hyperthyroidism and ophthalmopathy. Looking at the study overall: Peripheral blood sampling occurred at initial diagnosis, before any treatment. Study observations and caveats: Most clonotypes expanded in thyroid above 0.001 were likewise present in blood. Ophthalmopathy onset followed model prediction by a median about six months.

This clonotype has a count of ten or more. Its antigen is currently unknown. The CDR3 has 13 amino acids. The ends were cut back, 5 bases at V and 5 bases at J, with 10 bases in the middle. Using RNA transcripts as the source, TCR beta CDR3 regions were amplified. An initial round of RT-PCR targeting the TCR CDR3 relied on the HTBI primer set. TCRdb reanalysed the multiplex PCR reads using MiXCR and keeps one entry per CDR3 protein. The data show about 520,000 distinct CDR3 sequences, less than 25% seen once. Sequencing input: blood. This chain uses TRBV12-3 or TRBV12-4 with TRBJ1-5, with a possible D match to TRBD1 (5 bases). The source of this sequence is a woman aged 25 to 39 with Graves' ophthalmopathy. This CDR3 reads CASSPGGDQPQHF. The CDR3 DNA follows: TGTGCCAGCAGTCCTGGGGGGGATCAGCCCCAGCATTTT.